This TCR beta chain was sequenced for a study of T cells after yellow fever vaccination. Study findings and constraints: A secondary response was less intense yet reached its peak sooner, at day 5 versus 15.

Only a few counts were recorded for this clonotype. In TCRdb, the 5' RACE reads were re-called with MiXCR into one record per CDR3 protein. The data hold some 52,000 distinct CDR3 sequences, with about 6.3% observed a single time. CDR1 DFQATT and CDR2 SNEGSKA come from the germline V gene (reference sequence). The ends were cut back, 0 bases at V and 3 bases at J, with 12 bases in the middle. This CDR3 spans 15 amino acids. The sequencing used CD8+ T cells not binding an NS4B(214-222) dextramer, sorted from PBMCs, collected 45 days after the first yellow fever vaccination. The clonotype comes from a man aged 18 to 30 who received the YFV17D yellow fever vaccine. The chain recombines TRBV20-1 with TRBJ1-3; D is unresolved. CDR3 DNA: TGCAGTGCTAGAGATGGCCCAGCTAGTGGAAACACCATATATTTT. Translated, it gives CSARDGPASGNTIYF.